These 24 T cell receptor beta chains were all obtained from the same sample, sequenced in a study of T cell responses to AZD1222 COVID-19 vaccine. Measured with immunoSEQ multiplex PCR; TCRdb has only the in-frame clones, and not every one. The sample yields some 100,000 clones, around nine tenths seen once. The source was peripheral blood, collected on day 0 of AZD1222 vaccination. These receptors all come from an adult in good health.

This chain connects TRBV12-3 or TRBV12-4 to TRBJ2-7; D remains ambiguous. The CDR3 length is 12 residues. Trimming removed 4 bases from V and 4 bases from J, with 8 bases in between. The CDR3 DNA follows: TGTGCCAGCAGTTCCGGTCCTTACGAGCAGTACGTC. Encoded protein: CASSSGPYEQYV.

The V and J genes are TRBV5-1 and TRBJ1-6; TRBD1 is a possible D gene (6 bases). V was pared by 7 bases and J by 7 bases, with 15 bases between. CDR1 SGHRS and CDR2 YFSETQ come from the germline V gene. CDR3 size: 14 residues. The CDR3 reads CASGTGTRNSPLHF. CDR3 nucleotides: TGCGCCAGCGGGACCGGGACAAGAAATTCACCCCTCCACTTT.

The chain employs TRBV11-2 and TRBJ2-1; TRBD1 or TRBD2 may be the D gene (7 bases each). The length of the CDR3 is 13 residues. Germline V CDR1 and CDR2: SGHAT, FQNNGV. V was shortened by 11 bases and J by 4 bases, with 15 bases between the two germline ends. CDR3 protein: CAVRGGAYNEQFF. CDR3 DNA: TGTGCCGTCAGGGGGGGGGCGTACAATGAGCAGTTCTTC.

The V and J genes are TRBV19 and TRBJ1-6; D call uncertain. The CDR3 spans 12 residues. The V gene's germline CDR1 is LNHDA and CDR2 SQIVND (reference sequence). V gave up 5 bases and J gave up 9 bases, with 8 bases separating them. The CDR3 nucleotides read TGTGCCAGTAGTCCTACGGCTTCACCCCTCCACTTT. Translating gives CASSPTASPLHF.

The rearrangement links TRBV5-1 to TRBJ2-5, with 10 bases identical to TRBD2. Germline CDR1 is SGHRS and CDR2 is YFSETQ. J gave up 0 bases and V 4 bases, and 6 bases lay outside the gene matches. This CDR3 comprises 16 residues. For the CDR3, the DNA is TGCGCCAGCAGCCCCGCGACTAGCGGGTACCAAGAGACCCAGTACTTC. This gives the protein CASSPATSGYQETQYF.

The rearrangement joins TRBV5-1 to TRBJ2-7, with 9 bases identical to TRBD2. The length of the CDR3 is 18 residues. Germline loops: CDR1 SGHRS, CDR2 YFSETQ. The ends lost 0 bases at V and 1 base at J; junction bases unmatched: 11. CDR3 amino acids: CASSLGTASGTGSYEQYV. DNA for the CDR3: TGCGCCAGCAGCTTGGGGACAGCTAGCGGGACCGGATCCTACGAGCAGTACGTC.

This chain links TRBV4-2 with TRBJ1-5, with D possibly TRBD1 on 6 matching bases. The V gene lost 0 bases and the J gene lost 1 base, with 10 bases spanning the gap. CDR1 LGHNA and CDR2 YNFKEQ come from the germline V gene. This CDR3 region has 16 residues. The CDR3 is CASSQEQGSSNQPQHF. CDR3 nucleotides: TGTGCCAGCAGCCAAGAACAGGGCTCGAGCAATCAGCCCCAGCATTTT.

The chain employs TRBV6-2 or TRBV6-3 and TRBJ1-5; perhaps TRBD1 as D (6 bases). The V gene lost 4 bases and the J gene lost 6 bases, with 16 bases spanning the gap. In germline, CDR1 is MNHEY, CDR2 SVGEGT. The CDR3 is 15 amino acids. CDR3 region: CASSSPTGFGQPQHF. The DNA of the CDR3 is TGTGCCAGCAGTTCCCCCACAGGGTTTGGTCAGCCCCAGCATTTT.

The J gene is TRBJ1-2, the V gene TRBV5-5; 8 bases are shared with TRBD1. The CDR3 length is 17 residues. Germline V gene data show CDR1 as SGHKS and CDR2 as YYEKEE (reference sequence). V dropped 4 bases and J dropped 8; count of bases not matched to a gene: 19. CDR3 nucleotide sequence: TGTGCCAGCAGCCCATTAGGACAGGGTGGACAAAATGGCGGCTACACCTTC. Translated: CASSPLGQGGQNGGYTF.

V and J are TRBV7-8 and TRBJ1-5; D unresolved. V lost 2 bases and J 1 base, leaving 15 bases between the germline ends. The CDR3 is made up of 17 amino acids. In germline, CDR1 is SGHVS, CDR2 FQNEAQ. The CDR3 sequence is CASSLSSLGLSNQPQHF. For the CDR3, the DNA is TGTGCCAGCAGCTTAAGCTCCTTGGGGTTAAGCAATCAGCCCCAGCATTTT.

The V call is TRBV12-3 or TRBV12-4, the J call TRBJ1-4; D remains unclear. CDR3 length equals 12 residues. V was cut by 2 bases and J by 7 bases, with 5 bases left in between. CDR3 sequence: CASSLFGEKLFF. The CDR3 DNA is TGTGCCAGCAGTTTATTCGGTGAAAAACTGTTTTTT.

This chain connects TRBV7-8 to TRBJ1-2; D is unclear. CDR1 is SGHVS and CDR2 is FQNEAQ in the germline V gene. Trimming removed 1 base from V and 8 bases from J, with 17 bases in between. The CDR3 loop spans 15 amino acids. In DNA, the CDR3 is TGTGCCAGCAGCTTAGATCGGGATTTGGGTAGGGGCTACACCTTC. Protein: CASSLDRDLGRGYTF. Using reference TRBV7-8 and TRBJ1-2 for the parts outside the CDR3, the full variable domain is GAGVSQSPRYKVAKRGQDVALRCDPISGHVSLFWYQQALGQGPEFLTYFQNEAQLDKSGLPSDRFFAERPEGSVSTLKIQRTQQEDSAVYLCASSLDRDLGRGYTFGSGTRLTVV.

This chain joins TRBV9 and TRBJ1-6; tentatively, D is TRBD1 (5 bases). The V gene's germline CDR1 is SGDLS and CDR2 YYNGEE. Trimming removed 0 bases at V and 0 bases at J, with 10 bases between. There are 17 residues in the CDR3. The CDR3 bases are TGTGCCAGCAGCGTAGGGGGCAGGGCCTCCTATAATTCACCCCTCCACTTT. Translating it yields CASSVGGRASYNSPLHF.

The rearrangement links TRBV4-1 to TRBJ2-7; 11 bases map to TRBD2. Trimming cost V 2 bases and J 6 bases; bases outside gene matches: 9. CDR3 size: 16 residues. The V gene's germline CDR1 is MGHRA and CDR2 YSYEKL. This CDR3 reads CASSQSSLAGGGEQYF. The CDR3 region has the DNA TGCGCCAGCAGCCAATCGTCCCTAGCGGGGGGAGGCGAGCAGTACTTC.

The chain employs TRBV19 and TRBJ1-1; D gene unclear. Trimming shortened V by 3 bases and J by 4 bases, and 9 bases separated the two germline ends. This CDR3 has 13 amino acids. Per the germline V gene, CDR1 is LNHDA and CDR2 is SQIVND (reference sequence). Here the CDR3 DNA reads TGTGCCAGTAGTATTGTCGGGTTCACTGAAGCTTTCTTT. Its translation: CASSIVGFTEAFF.

This clone was found once. The chain employs TRBV3-1 (or the pseudogene TRBV3-2) and TRBJ2-3, with unresolved D. V was cut by 1 base and J by 2 bases, with 4 bases left in between. Germline loops: CDR1 LGHDT, CDR2 YNNKEL (reference sequence). The CDR3 extends over 13 amino acids. CDR3 sequence (DNA): TGTGCCAGCAGCCAAGGTTTCACAGATACGCAGTATTTT. Translating it yields CASSQGFTDTQYF.

V gene TRBV27 combines with J gene TRBJ1-1, with 11 bases fitting TRBD1. This CDR3 contains 17 residues. Germline V CDR1 and CDR2: MNHEY, SMNVEV (reference sequence). V was clipped by 2 bases and J by 11 bases; unmatched bases: 16. Here the CDR3 DNA reads TGTGCCAGCAGTTTACGGACAGGGGGCAACACCCCGCATGAGGCTTTCTTT. Amino acid sequence: CASSLRTGGNTPHEAFF.

The chain employs TRBV10-2 and TRBJ1-1, with D unclear. Deletions cut 2 bases from V and 1 base from J, with 11 bases between. In germline, CDR1 is WSHSY, CDR2 SAAADI. The CDR3 has 15 residues. This CDR3 is CASSEIGEANTEAFF. CDR3 nucleotide sequence: TGCGCCAGCAGTGAGATAGGCGAGGCGAACACTGAAGCTTTCTTT.

The V gene is TRBV2, the J gene TRBJ2-3, with TRBD2 matching over 11 bases. The CDR3 is 14 amino acids. Germline CDR1 and CDR2: SNHLY and FYNNEI. The junction had 5 bases not matched to a gene; V was cut back by 7 bases and J by 5 bases. The CDR3 region is CASKGLAGGDTQYF. The CDR3 DNA follows: TGTGCCAGCAAGGGTCTAGCGGGAGGAGATACGCAGTATTTT.

The chain couples TRBV11-2 to TRBJ2-5; tentative D call: TRBD1 (6 bases). This CDR3 spans 15 amino acids. With 3 bases removed from V and 4 bases from J, the gap between germline ends came to 15 bases. Germline V gene lookup returns CDR1 SGHAT and CDR2 FQNNGV. CDR3 sequence: CASSLGTLGRETQYF. In DNA form, the CDR3 reads TGTGCCAGCAGCTTGGGGACATTGGGTCGAGAGACCCAGTACTTC.

This clone turned up a few times. CDR3 bases: TGTGCCAGCAGCGCCCGGGACCGTACTGGCTACACCTTC. Its translation: CASSARDRTGYTF. The J gene is TRBJ1-2, the V gene TRBV9, with D tentatively TRBD1 (5 bases). Looked up from germline, CDR1 is SGDLS and CDR2 is YYNGEE. V lost 3 bases to trimming and J lost 7 bases, with 13 bases between them. CDR3 length equals 13 residues.

This rearrangement joins TRBV6-2 or TRBV6-3 to TRBJ1-2, with TRBD1 identical over 9 bases. The CDR3 totals 15 residues. Germline V lookup: CDR1 MNHEY, CDR2 SVGEGT. Trimming cost V 4 bases and J 3 bases; bases outside gene matches: 6. The CDR3 DNA sequence: TGTGCCAGCAGTTTTCCGGGACAGGGTCACTATGGCTACACCTTC. It yields the protein CASSFPGQGHYGYTF.

This chain connects TRBV30 to TRBJ1-2; D remains unclear. CDR1 and CDR2 from the germline V gene are GTSNPN and SVGIG (reference sequence). With 3 bases removed from V and 1 base from J, the gap between germline ends came to 12 bases. CDR3 length: 14 residues. The CDR3 DNA reads TGTGCCTGGAGACCCACGGGGAGTAACTATGGCTACACCTTC. Translating gives CAWRPTGSNYGYTF. Using reference TRBV30 and TRBJ1-2 for the parts outside the CDR3, the full variable domain is SQTIHQWPATLVQPVGSPLSLECTVEGTSNPNLYWYRQAAGRGLQLLFYSVGIGQISSEVPQNLSASRPQDRQFILSSKKLLLSDSGFYLCAWRPTGSNYGYTFGSGTRLTVV.

The chain links TRBV5-6 to TRBJ1-2; possible D gene TRBD1, 6 bases. V lost 4 bases to trimming and J lost 7 bases, with 17 bases between them. Germline V gene sequence: CDR1 SGHDT, CDR2 YYEEEE. The CDR3 has 14 residues. This chain's CDR3 is CASSRGDSGAGYTF. The CDR3 region has the DNA TGTGCCAGCAGCAGGGGAGATTCGGGGGCTGGCTACACCTTC. Complete variable domain (other parts from reference TRBV5-6 and TRBJ1-2): DAGVTQSPTHLIKTRGQQVTLRCSPKSGHDTVSWYQQALGQGPQFIFQYYEEEERQRGNFPDRFSGHQFPNYSSELNVNALLLGDSALYLCASSRGDSGAGYTFGSGTRLTVV.